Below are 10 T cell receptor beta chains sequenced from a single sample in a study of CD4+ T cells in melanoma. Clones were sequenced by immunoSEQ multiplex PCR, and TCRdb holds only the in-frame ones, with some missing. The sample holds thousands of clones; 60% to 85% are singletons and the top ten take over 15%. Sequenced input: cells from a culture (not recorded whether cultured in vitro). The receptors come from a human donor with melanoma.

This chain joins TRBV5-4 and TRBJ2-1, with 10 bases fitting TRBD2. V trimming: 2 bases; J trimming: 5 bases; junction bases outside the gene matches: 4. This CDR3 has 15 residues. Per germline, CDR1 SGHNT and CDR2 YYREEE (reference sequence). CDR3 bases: TGTGCCAGCAGCTTTGGACTAGCGGAAAACAATGAGCAGTTCTTC. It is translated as CASSFGLAENNEQFF.

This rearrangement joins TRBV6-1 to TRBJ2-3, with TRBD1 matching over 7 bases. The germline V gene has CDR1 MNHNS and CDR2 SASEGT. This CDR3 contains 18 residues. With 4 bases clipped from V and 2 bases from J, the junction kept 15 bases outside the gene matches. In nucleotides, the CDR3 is TGTGCCAGCAGTGTTAGAGGGGGCCGGAACCTCTACACAGATACGCAGTATTTT. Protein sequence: CASSVRGGRNLYTDTQYF.

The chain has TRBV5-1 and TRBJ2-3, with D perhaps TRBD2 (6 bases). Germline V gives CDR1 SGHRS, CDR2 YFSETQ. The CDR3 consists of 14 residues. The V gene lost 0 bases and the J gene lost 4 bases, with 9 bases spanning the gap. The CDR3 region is CASSLAGSADTQYF. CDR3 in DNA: TGCGCCAGCAGCTTGGCCGGGAGCGCAGATACGCAGTATTTT.

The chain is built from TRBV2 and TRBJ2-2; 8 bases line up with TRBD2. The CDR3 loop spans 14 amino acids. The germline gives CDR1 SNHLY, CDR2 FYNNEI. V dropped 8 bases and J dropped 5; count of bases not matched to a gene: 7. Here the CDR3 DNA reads TGTGCCAGCGGGGCGGGGGGAAAGACCGGGGAGCTGTTTTTT. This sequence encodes CASGAGGKTGELFF.

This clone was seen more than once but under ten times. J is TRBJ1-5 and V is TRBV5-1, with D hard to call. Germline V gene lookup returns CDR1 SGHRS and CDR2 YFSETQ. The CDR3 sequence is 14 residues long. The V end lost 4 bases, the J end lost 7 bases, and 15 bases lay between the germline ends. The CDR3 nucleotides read TGCGCCAGCAGCCCCTCGTGGAGTCCACAGCCCCAGCATTTT. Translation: CASSPSWSPQPQHF.

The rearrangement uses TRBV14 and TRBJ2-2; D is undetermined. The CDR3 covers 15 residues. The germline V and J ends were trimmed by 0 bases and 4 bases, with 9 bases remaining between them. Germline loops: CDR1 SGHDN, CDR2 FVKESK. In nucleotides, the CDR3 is TGTGCCAGCAGCCAAGATGGAGAGGTCACCGGGGAGCTGTTTTTT. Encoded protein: CASSQDGEVTGELFF.

DNA for the CDR3: TGTGCCAGCTCACCAATTTGGGGGCGCGAGCCCCAGCATTTT. Protein: CASSPIWGREPQHF. This chain uses TRBV18 with TRBJ1-5; possibly TRBD1 for D (6 bases). The CDR3 contains 14 residues. Germline V gene data show CDR1 as KGHSH and CDR2 as LQKENI. Trimming pared 2 bases from V and 8 bases from J, leaving 13 bases between.

The CDR3 DNA sequence: TGTGCCTGGAGTGTAGTCAGGGCGGGGACAGATACGCAGTATTTT. Protein sequence: CAWSVVRAGTDTQYF. The V gene is TRBV30, the J gene TRBJ2-3; D is perhaps TRBD2 (6 bases). CDR3 length: 15 residues. The ends were cut back, 0 bases at V and 3 bases at J, with 13 bases in the middle. Germline CDR1 GTSNPN, CDR2 SVGIG (reference sequence).

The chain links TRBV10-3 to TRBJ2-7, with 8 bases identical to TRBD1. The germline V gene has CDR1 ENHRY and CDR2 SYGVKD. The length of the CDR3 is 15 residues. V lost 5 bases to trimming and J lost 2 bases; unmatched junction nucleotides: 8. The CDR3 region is CAISRGQGITYEQYF. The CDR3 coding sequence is TGTGCCATCAGTAGAGGACAGGGTATCACCTACGAGCAGTACTTC.

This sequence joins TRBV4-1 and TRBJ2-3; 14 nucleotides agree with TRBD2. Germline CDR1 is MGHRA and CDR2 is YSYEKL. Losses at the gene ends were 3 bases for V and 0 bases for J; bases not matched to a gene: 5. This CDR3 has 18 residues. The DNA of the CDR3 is TGCGCCAGCAGCCAGCGACTAGCGGGGGGGCAGAGCACAGATACGCAGTATTTT. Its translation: CASSQRLAGGQSTDTQYF.